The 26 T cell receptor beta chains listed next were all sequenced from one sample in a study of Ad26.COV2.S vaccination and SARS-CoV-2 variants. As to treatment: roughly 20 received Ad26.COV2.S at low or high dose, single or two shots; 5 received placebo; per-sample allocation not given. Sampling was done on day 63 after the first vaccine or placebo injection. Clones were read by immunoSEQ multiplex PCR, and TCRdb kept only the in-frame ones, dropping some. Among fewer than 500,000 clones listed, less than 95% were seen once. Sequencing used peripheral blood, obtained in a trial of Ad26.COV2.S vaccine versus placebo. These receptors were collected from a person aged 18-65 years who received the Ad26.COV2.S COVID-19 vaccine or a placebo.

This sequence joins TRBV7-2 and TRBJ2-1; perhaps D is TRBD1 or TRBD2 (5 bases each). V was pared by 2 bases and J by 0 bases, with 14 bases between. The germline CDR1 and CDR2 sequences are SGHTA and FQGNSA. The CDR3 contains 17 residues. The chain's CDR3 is CASSLYLGESSYNEQFF. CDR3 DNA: TGTGCCAGCAGCTTATACCTGGGGGAGAGCTCCTACAATGAGCAGTTCTTC. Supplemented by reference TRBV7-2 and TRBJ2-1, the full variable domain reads GAGVSQSPSNKVTEKGKDVELRCDPISGHTALYWYRQSLGQGLEFLIYFQGNSAPDKSGLPSDRFSAERTGGSVSTLTIQRTQQEDSAVYLCASSLYLGESSYNEQFFGPGTRLTVL.

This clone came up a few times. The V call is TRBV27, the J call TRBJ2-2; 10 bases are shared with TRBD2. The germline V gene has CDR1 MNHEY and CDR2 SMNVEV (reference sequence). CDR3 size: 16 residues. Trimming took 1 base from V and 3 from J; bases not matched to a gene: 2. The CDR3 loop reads CASSLYLAGDTGELFF. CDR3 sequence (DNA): TGTGCCAGCAGTTTATATCTAGCGGGAGACACCGGGGAGCTGTTTTTT.

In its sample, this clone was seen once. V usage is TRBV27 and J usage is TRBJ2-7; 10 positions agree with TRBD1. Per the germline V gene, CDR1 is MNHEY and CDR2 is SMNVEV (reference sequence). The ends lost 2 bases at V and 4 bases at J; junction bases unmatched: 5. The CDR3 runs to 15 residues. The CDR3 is CASSLGGQGLYEQYF. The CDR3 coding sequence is TGTGCCAGCAGTTTAGGGGGACAGGGGCTATACGAGCAGTACTTC.

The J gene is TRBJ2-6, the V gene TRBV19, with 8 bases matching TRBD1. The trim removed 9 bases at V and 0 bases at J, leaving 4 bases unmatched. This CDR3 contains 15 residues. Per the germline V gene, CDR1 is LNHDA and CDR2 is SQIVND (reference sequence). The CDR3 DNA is TGTGCCAGCCGTACAGGGGGCTCTGGGGCCAACGTCCTGACTTTC. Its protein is CASRTGGSGANVLTF.

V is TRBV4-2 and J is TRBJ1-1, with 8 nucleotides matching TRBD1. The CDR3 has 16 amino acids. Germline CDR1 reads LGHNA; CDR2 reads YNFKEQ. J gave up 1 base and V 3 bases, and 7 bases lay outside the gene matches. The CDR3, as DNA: TGTGCCAGCAGCCAGTTTGGACAGGGACGGAACACTGAAGCTTTCTTT. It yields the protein CASSQFGQGRNTEAFF.

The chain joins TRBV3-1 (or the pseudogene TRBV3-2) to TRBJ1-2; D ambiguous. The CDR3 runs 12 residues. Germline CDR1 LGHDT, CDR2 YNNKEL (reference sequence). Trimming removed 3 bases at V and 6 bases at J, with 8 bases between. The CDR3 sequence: CASSHSKDGYTF. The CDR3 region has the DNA TGTGCCAGCAGCCATTCGAAGGATGGCTACACCTTC.

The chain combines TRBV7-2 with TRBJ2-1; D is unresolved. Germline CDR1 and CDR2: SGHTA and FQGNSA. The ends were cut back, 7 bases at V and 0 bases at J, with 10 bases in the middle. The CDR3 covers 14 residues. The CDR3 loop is CASTGGPSYNEQFF. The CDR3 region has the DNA TGTGCCAGCACAGGCGGACCCTCCTACAATGAGCAGTTCTTC.

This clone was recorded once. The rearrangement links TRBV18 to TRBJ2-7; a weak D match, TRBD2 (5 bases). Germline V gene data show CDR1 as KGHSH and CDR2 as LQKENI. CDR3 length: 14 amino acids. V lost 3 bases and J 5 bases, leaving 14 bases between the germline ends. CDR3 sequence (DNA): TGTGCCAGCTCACCGGGAGTTCCCCGGGACGAGCAGTACTTC. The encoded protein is CASSPGVPRDEQYF. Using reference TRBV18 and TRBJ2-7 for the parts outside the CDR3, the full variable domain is NAGVMQNPRHLVRRRGQEARLRCSPMKGHSHVYWYRQLPEEGLKFMVYLQKENIIDESGMPKERFSAEFPKEGPSILRIQQVVRGDSAAYFCASSPGVPRDEQYFGPGTRLTVT.

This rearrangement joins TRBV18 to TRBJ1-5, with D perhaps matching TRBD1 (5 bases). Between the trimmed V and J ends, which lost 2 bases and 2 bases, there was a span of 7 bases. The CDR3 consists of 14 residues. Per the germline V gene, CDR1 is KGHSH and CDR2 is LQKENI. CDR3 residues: CASSPIQGNQPQHF. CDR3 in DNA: TGTGCCAGCTCACCAATACAGGGCAATCAGCCCCAGCATTTT.

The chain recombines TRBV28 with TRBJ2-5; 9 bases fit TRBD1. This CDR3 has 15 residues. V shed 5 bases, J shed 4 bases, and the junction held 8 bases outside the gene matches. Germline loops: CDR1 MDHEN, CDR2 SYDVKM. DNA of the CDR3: TGTGCCAGCAGTCCAAGGGACAGGGACCCAGAGACCCAGTACTTC. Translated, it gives CASSPRDRDPETQYF.

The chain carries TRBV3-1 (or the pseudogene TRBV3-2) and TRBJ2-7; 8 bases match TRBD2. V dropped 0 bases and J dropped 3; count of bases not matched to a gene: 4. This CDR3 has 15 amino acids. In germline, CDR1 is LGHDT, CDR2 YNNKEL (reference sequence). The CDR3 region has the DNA TGTGCCAGCAGCCAAGATCCTGCGGGAGGCTACGAGCAGTACTTC. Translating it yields CASSQDPAGGYEQYF.

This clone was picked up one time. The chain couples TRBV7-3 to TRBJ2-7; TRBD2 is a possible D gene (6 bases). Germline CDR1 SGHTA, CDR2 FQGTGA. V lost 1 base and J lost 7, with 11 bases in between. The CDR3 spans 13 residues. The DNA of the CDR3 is TGTGCCAGCAGCTTAATGTACGGGAGTGAGCAGTACTTC. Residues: CASSLMYGSEQYF.

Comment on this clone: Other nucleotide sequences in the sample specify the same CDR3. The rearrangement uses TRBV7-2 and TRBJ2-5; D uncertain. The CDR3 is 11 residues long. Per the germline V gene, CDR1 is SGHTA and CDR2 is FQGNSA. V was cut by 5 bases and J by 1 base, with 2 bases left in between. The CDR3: CASSLQETQYF. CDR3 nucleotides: TGTGCCAGCAGCCTCCAAGAGACCCAGTACTTC.

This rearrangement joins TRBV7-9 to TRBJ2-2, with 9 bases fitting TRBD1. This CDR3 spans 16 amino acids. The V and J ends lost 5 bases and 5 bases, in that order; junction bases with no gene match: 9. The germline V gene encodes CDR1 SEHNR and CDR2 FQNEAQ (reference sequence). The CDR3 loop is CASSHRDRVRTGELFF. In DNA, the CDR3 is TGTGCCAGCAGCCACCGGGACAGGGTGAGGACCGGGGAGCTGTTTTTT.

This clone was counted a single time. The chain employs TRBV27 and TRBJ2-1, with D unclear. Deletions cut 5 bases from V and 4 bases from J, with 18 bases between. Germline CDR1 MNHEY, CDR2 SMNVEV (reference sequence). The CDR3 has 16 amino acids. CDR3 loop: CASSLFGQWGYNEQFF. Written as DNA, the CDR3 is TGTGCCAGCAGTCTATTCGGCCAGTGGGGTTACAATGAGCAGTTCTTC.

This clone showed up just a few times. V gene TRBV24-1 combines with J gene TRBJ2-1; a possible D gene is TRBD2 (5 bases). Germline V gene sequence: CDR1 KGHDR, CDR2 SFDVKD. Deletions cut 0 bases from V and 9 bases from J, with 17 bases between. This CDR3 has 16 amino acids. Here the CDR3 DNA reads TGTGCCACCAGTGATTTGGAGGGATCAGGTTCTCGTGAGCAGTTCTTC. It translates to CATSDLEGSGSREQFF.

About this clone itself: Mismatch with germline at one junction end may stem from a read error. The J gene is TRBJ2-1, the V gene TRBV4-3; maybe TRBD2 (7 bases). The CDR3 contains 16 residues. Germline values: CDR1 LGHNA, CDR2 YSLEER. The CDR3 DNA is TGCGCCAGCAGCCAAGATCGGGGGGCCTCCCACAATGAGCAGTTCTTC. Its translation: CASSQDRGASHNEQFF.

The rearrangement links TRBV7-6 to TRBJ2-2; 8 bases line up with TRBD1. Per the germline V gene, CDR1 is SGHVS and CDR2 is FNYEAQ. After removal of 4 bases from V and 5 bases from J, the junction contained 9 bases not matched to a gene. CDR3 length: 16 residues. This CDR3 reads CASSSSGQGATGELFF. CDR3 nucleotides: TGTGCCAGCAGCTCCTCGGGGCAGGGGGCGACCGGGGAGCTGTTTTTT.

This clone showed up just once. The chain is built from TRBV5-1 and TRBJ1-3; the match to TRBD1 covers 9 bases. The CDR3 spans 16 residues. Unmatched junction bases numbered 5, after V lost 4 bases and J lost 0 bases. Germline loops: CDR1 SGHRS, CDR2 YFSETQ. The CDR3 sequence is CASSPDRGPSGNTIYF. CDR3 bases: TGCGCCAGCAGCCCGGACAGGGGACCCTCTGGAAACACCATATATTTT. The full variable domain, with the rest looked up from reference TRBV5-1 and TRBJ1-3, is KAGVTQTPRYLIKTRGQQVTLSCSPISGHRSVSWYQQTPGQGLQFLFEYFSETQRNKGNFPGRFSGRQFSNSRSEMNVSTLELGDSALYLCASSPDRGPSGNTIYFGEGSWLTVV.

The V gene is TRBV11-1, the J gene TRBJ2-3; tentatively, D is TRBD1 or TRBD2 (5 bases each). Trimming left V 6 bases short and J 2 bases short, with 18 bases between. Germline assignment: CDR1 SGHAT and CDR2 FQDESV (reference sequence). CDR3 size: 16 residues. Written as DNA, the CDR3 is TGTGCCAGCAGTTCTAGCTTTAGGGGCCACACAGATACGCAGTATTTT. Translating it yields CASSSSFRGHTDTQYF.

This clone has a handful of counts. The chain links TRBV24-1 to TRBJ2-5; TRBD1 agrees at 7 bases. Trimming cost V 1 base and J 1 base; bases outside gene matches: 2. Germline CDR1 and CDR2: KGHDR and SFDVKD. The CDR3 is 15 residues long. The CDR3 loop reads CATSDFRDSQETQYF. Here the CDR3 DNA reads TGTGCCACCAGTGATTTCCGGGACAGCCAAGAGACCCAGTACTTC.

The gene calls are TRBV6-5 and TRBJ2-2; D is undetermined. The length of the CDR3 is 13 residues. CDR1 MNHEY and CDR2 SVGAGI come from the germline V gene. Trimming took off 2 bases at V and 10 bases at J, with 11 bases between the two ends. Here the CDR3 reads CASSYRARLELFF. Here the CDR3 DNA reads TGTGCCAGCAGTTACAGGGCTAGATTGGAGCTGTTTTTT.

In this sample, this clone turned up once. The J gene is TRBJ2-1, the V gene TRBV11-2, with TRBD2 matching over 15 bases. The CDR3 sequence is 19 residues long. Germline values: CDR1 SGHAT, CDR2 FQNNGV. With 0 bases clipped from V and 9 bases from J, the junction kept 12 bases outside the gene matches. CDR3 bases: TGTGCCAGCAGCTTAGACCCCCTAGGACTAGCGGGAGGGGACCCTGAGCAGTTCTTC. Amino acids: CASSLDPLGLAGGDPEQFF.

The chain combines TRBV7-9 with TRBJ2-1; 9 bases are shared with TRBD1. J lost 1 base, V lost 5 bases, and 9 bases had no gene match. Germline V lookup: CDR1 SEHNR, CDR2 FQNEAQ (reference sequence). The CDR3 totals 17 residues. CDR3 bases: TGTGCCAGCAGCAGCAGACAGGGGGGGCTTTCCTACAATGAGCAGTTCTTC. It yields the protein CASSSRQGGLSYNEQFF.

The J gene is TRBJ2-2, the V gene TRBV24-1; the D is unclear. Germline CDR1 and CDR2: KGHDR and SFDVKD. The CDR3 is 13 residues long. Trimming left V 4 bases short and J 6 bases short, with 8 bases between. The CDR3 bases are TGTGCCACCAGTGACCCGTGGGCCGGGGAGCTGTTTTTT. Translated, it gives CATSDPWAGELFF.

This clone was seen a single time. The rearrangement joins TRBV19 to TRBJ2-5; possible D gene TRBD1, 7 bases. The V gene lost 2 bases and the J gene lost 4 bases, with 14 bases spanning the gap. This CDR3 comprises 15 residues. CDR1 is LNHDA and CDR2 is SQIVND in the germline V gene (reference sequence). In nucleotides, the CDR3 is TGTGCCAGTAGTATAAGTCAGGGGGGACGAGAGACCCAGTACTTC. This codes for CASSISQGGRETQYF.